The 23 T cell receptor beta chains below all came from one sample that was sequenced in a study of T cell responses to AZD1222 COVID-19 vaccine. Sequenced by immunoSEQ multiplex PCR; TCRdb stores in-frame clones only, minus some. This sample carries under 150,000 clones, more than 75% of them seen once, and the ten largest clones take about 3.8%. The sequencing used peripheral blood, collected on day 0 of MenACWY control vaccination. Receptors originate from an adult in good health.

This chain uses TRBV6-5 with TRBJ1-1, with D uncertain. V lost 1 base to trimming and J lost 0 bases, with 3 bases between them. CDR1 is MNHEY, CDR2 SVGAGI, per germline. The CDR3 is made up of 13 amino acids. The CDR3 spells CASSYLMNTEAFF. The CDR3 DNA reads TGTGCCAGCAGTTACTTAATGAACACTGAAGCTTTCTTT.

The chain uses TRBV5-1 and TRBJ1-6; TRBD1 matches at 9 bases. Germline CDR1 reads SGHRS; CDR2 reads YFSETQ. The CDR3 covers 15 residues. The trim removed 4 bases at V and 9 bases at J, leaving 8 bases unmatched. The CDR3 bases are TGCGCCAGCAGCAGGGGACAGGGAGACGTTTCACCCCTCCACTTT. Encoded protein: CASSRGQGDVSPLHF.

Details on this clone: Distinct nucleotide sequences in the sample also encode this CDR3. The rearrangement links TRBV5-1 to TRBJ2-7; D ambiguous. V was trimmed by 4 bases and J by 3 bases, leaving 8 bases between them. This CDR3 contains 12 residues. Per the germline V gene, CDR1 is SGHRS and CDR2 is YFSETQ. The CDR3 sequence is CASSPPDYEQYF. The CDR3 DNA follows: TGCGCCAGCAGCCCTCCCGACTACGAGCAGTACTTC.

The chain recombines TRBV27 with TRBJ2-3, with TRBD2 matching over 8 bases. The V gene end was trimmed by 5 bases and the J gene end by 3 bases; junction bases not matched to a gene: 10. This CDR3 comprises 16 residues. The germline V gene encodes CDR1 MNHEY and CDR2 SMNVEV (reference sequence). CDR3 in amino acids: CASSQDQIAGTDTQYF. CDR3 coding DNA: TGTGCCAGCAGTCAAGACCAAATAGCGGGGACAGATACGCAGTATTTT.

The rearrangement joins TRBV5-5 to TRBJ1-3, with unresolved D. CDR3 length: 14 residues. Germline V CDR1 and CDR2: SGHKS, YYEKEE (reference sequence). Between the trimmed V and J ends, which lost 4 bases and 0 bases, there was a span of 8 bases. The DNA of the CDR3 is TGTGCCAGCAGCCCCAGCATCTCTGGAAACACCATATATTTT. As protein: CASSPSISGNTIYF.

V gene TRBV6-5 combines with J gene TRBJ1-2, with D unresolved. This CDR3 has 13 residues. CDR1 is MNHEY and CDR2 is SVGAGI in the germline V gene. Trimming cost V 7 bases and J 2 bases, with 11 bases left between them. The CDR3 loop is CASILGGNYGYTF. The CDR3 DNA sequence: TGTGCCAGCATACTCGGAGGAAACTATGGCTACACCTTC.

The chain has TRBV7-9 and TRBJ2-3; TRBD1 matches 11 bases. CDR1 and CDR2 from the germline V gene are SEHNR and FQNEAQ (reference sequence). Trimming took 5 bases from V and 9 from J; bases not matched to a gene: 16. The CDR3 totals 17 residues. CDR3: CASSPLPGTGGRETQYF. In DNA form, the CDR3 reads TGTGCCAGCAGCCCCTTGCCAGGGACAGGGGGGCGGGAAACGCAGTATTTT.

The chain joins TRBV4-2 to TRBJ2-2; no definite D call. The ends were cut back, 4 bases at V and 1 base at J, with 16 bases in the middle. This CDR3 region has 17 residues. From germline, CDR1 is LGHNA and CDR2 YNFKEQ. The CDR3 reads CASSRHSGPLNTGELFF. The CDR3 DNA is TGTGCCAGCAGCCGACACTCAGGACCTCTGAACACCGGGGAGCTGTTTTTT.

This sequence joins TRBV4-1 and TRBJ2-1; D gene unclear. Germline CDR1 MGHRA, CDR2 YSYEKL. V dropped 2 bases and J dropped 0 bases, with 14 bases sitting between them. This CDR3 spans 17 amino acids. The CDR3: CASSQSSERRSYNEQFF. DNA of the CDR3: TGCGCCAGCAGCCAATCTTCTGAGAGGCGCTCCTACAATGAGCAGTTCTTC.

This clone was observed a few times. The chain has TRBV3-1 (or the pseudogene TRBV3-2) and TRBJ2-1; 9 positions match TRBD2. V gave up 8 bases and J gave up 8 bases; unmatched junction bases: 7. Germline V gene lookup returns CDR1 LGHDT and CDR2 YNNKEL (reference sequence). CDR3 size: 13 residues. CDR3 coding DNA: TGTGCCAGCGTTCGCGGGGGGGCGCATGAGCAGTTCTTC. It is translated as CASVRGGAHEQFF.

The chain couples TRBV5-4 to TRBJ2-3; 8 nucleotides match TRBD1. This CDR3 has 16 amino acids. Per germline, CDR1 SGHNT and CDR2 YYREEE (reference sequence). V gave up 3 bases and J gave up 4 bases; unmatched junction bases: 10. CDR3 nucleotide sequence: TGTGCCAGCAGCTCTCTGACAGGGGATATTGCAGATACGCAGTATTTT. Amino acid sequence: CASSSLTGDIADTQYF.

CDR3: CASKLPTGEQYF. In nucleotides, the CDR3 is TGTGCCAGCAAGCTCCCTACAGGGGAGCAGTACTTC. The chain joins TRBV2 to TRBJ2-7, with a possible D match to TRBD1 (6 bases). V dropped 7 bases and J dropped 7 bases, with 14 bases sitting between them. This CDR3 region has 12 residues. Germline V gene data show CDR1 as SNHLY and CDR2 as FYNNEI.

The chain links TRBV6-5 to TRBJ1-2, with D tentatively TRBD1 (5 bases). The CDR3 has 12 residues. Per germline, CDR1 MNHEY and CDR2 SVGAGI. Trimming took 8 bases from V and 4 from J, leaving 11 bases between them. The CDR3 DNA reads as TGTGCCAGCTCCCGGGACTTCTATGGCTACACCTTC. It yields the protein CASSRDFYGYTF.

This clone was found a few times. The chain uses TRBV6-2 or TRBV6-3 and TRBJ2-7; TRBD1 matches 7 bases. This CDR3 is built from 15 residues. The junction had 10 bases not matched to a gene; V was cut back by 1 base and J by 7 bases. From germline, CDR1 is MNHEY and CDR2 SVGEGT. The CDR3 sequence is CASSYYPDRASEQYV. The CDR3 DNA is TGTGCCAGCAGTTACTACCCCGACAGGGCGAGTGAGCAGTACGTC.

The rearrangement joins TRBV27 to TRBJ2-3, with a weak D call TRBD1 (5 bases). Germline assignment: CDR1 MNHEY and CDR2 SMNVEV (reference sequence). Trimming stripped 5 bases from V and 7 bases from J, with 13 bases between. This CDR3 comprises 13 residues. The CDR3 DNA follows: TGTGCCAGCAGTCTCACCCGGACAAATACGCAGTATTTT. It specifies CASSLTRTNTQYF.

This clone was counted a single time. The chain has TRBV9 and TRBJ1-6; a possible D gene is TRBD1 (6 bases). V lost 1 base to trimming and J lost 7 bases, with 12 bases between them. Germline V gene data show CDR1 as SGDLS and CDR2 as YYNGEE. The CDR3 extends over 15 amino acids. This chain's CDR3 is CASSVRGLGNSPLHF. For the CDR3, the DNA is TGTGCCAGCAGCGTACGGGGGCTGGGGAATTCACCCCTCCACTTT.

The chain combines TRBV19 with TRBJ2-2; 7 nucleotides agree with TRBD1. J lost 5 bases, V lost 5 bases, and 2 bases had no gene match. The CDR3 spans 13 residues. Germline CDR1 reads LNHDA; CDR2 reads SQIVND (reference sequence). The CDR3 here is CASSAQGTGELFF. For the CDR3, the DNA is TGTGCCAGTAGTGCACAGGGGACCGGGGAGCTGTTTTTT.

In its sample, this clone was seen many times. Other DNA sequences in this specimen translate into the identical CDR3. The genes are TRBV3-1 (or the pseudogene TRBV3-2) and TRBJ1-5, with a possible D match to TRBD1 (6 bases). Germline assignment: CDR1 LGHDT and CDR2 YNNKEL (reference sequence). The CDR3 loop spans 13 amino acids. Trimming left V 0 bases short and J 8 bases short, with 8 bases between. CDR3 region: CASSQEGGKPQHF. CDR3 in DNA: TGTGCCAGCAGCCAAGAAGGGGGGAAGCCCCAGCATTTT.

This chain connects TRBV19 to TRBJ1-5, with D unresolved. Germline V gene lookup returns CDR1 LNHDA and CDR2 SQIVND (reference sequence). The V end was cut by 7 bases, the J end by 1 base, with 8 bases between. This CDR3 spans 13 amino acids. The CDR3 spells CASTTHSNQPQHF. CDR3 sequence (DNA): TGTGCCAGTACCACCCACAGCAATCAGCCCCAGCATTTT. The full variable domain, completed using reference TRBV19 and TRBJ1-5, is DGGITQSPKYLFRKEGQNVTLSCEQNLNHDAMYWYRQDPGQGLRLIYYSQIVNDFQKGDIAEGYSVSREKKESFPLTVTSAQKNPTAFYLCASTTHSNQPQHFGDGTRLSIL.

CDR3 sequence reads: CAAGGRGYEQYV. The CDR3 bases are TGCGCCGCTGGCGGCAGGGGGTACGAGCAGTACGTC. This chain joins TRBV10-2 and TRBJ2-7; 7 nucleotides agree with TRBD1. V shed 11 bases, J shed 4 bases, and the junction held 8 bases outside the gene matches. The CDR3 runs to 12 residues. Germline V gene sequence: CDR1 WSHSY, CDR2 SAAADI.

J is TRBJ2-7 and V is TRBV6-5, with no clear D. The CDR3 totals 11 residues. With 5 bases removed from V and 3 bases from J, the gap between germline ends came to 5 bases. CDR1 and CDR2 from the germline V gene are MNHEY and SVGAGI. CDR3 in DNA: TGTGCCAGCAGTAAGAACTACGAGCAGTACTTC. Its protein product is CASSKNYEQYF.

The J gene is TRBJ2-1, the V gene TRBV10-2, with D possibly matching TRBD1 (7 bases). From germline, CDR1 is WSHSY and CDR2 SAAADI. V was clipped by 4 bases and J by 7 bases, with 14 bases between them. This CDR3 is built from 14 residues. In DNA, the CDR3 is TGCGCCAGCAGTGCCTCGACAGGGAGGAATGAGCAGTTCTTC. Encoded protein: CASSASTGRNEQFF.

The V call is TRBV6-5, the J call TRBJ1-4, with a possible D match to TRBD1 (5 bases). Germline V gene data show CDR1 as MNHEY and CDR2 as SVGAGI. The CDR3 sequence is 15 residues long. The germline V and J ends were trimmed by 5 bases and 5 bases, with 15 bases remaining between them. DNA for the CDR3: TGTGCCAGCAGTAACCCCCGGGGCCCAAATGAAAAACTGTTTTTT. Its protein is CASSNPRGPNEKLFF.